This T cell receptor beta chain appears in the sequencing data of a study of beta chain features in type 1 diabetes. About the research overall: In age, gender and cell yields, patients were similar to healthy donors.

Each of the sorted populations had a purity greater than 95%. Whole-study results and caveats: TCRB CDR3s from Type 1 diabetes patients were moderately but significantly shorter in all four CD4+ subsets.

The table lists this clone with a few counts. Its antigen is not known. The authors reverse transcribed all of the isolated RNA, so sequencing captured expressed TCRB transcripts. TCRdb's table, derived via immunoSEQ multiplex PCR, lists solely in-frame clones and lacks some. The sample has some 350,000 clones, roughly a tenth seen once. CDR3 length: 14 amino acids. The V gene's germline CDR1 is GTSNPN and CDR2 SVGIG (reference sequence). Unmatched junction bases numbered 3, after V lost 3 bases and J lost 2 bases. The chain uses TRBV30 and TRBJ2-7; 11 bases line up with TRBD1. The sample was central memory CD4+ T cells from blood. The clonotype was recovered from a man under 40 with type 1 diabetes. This chain's CDR3 is CAWSKGQGAYEQYF. In DNA, the CDR3 is TGTGCCTGGAGCAAGGGACAGGGGGCCTACGAGCAGTACTTC.